A single sample is the source of the 22 T cell receptor beta chains below, sequenced in a study of T cell changes during pregnancy in multiple sclerosis. Using immunoSEQ multiplex PCR, the repertoire was profiled, and TCRdb retains in-frame clones only, with some absent. The repertoire holds about 60,000 clones, with about 90% as singletons. Source: peripheral blood, taken in the first trimester of pregnancy. The receptors shown here come from a female donor with multiple sclerosis, enrolled in a pregnancy study.

The rearrangement links TRBV9 to TRBJ2-5; D remains ambiguous. The germline gives CDR1 SGDLS, CDR2 YYNGEE. Deletions cut 3 bases from V and 1 base from J, with 16 bases between. CDR3 length: 16 amino acids. CDR3: CASSARGSVGQETQYF. The CDR3 DNA follows: TGTGCCAGCAGCGCCCGCGGCTCCGTTGGCCAAGAGACCCAGTACTTC.

The CDR3 sequence is CASSPGQPQETQYF. The CDR3 DNA follows: TGTGCCAGCAGCCCGGGACAACCACAAGAGACCCAGTACTTC. The gene calls are TRBV11-2 and TRBJ2-5; TRBD1 might be the D (6 bases). Per the germline V gene, CDR1 is SGHAT and CDR2 is FQNNGV. Trimming left V 5 bases short and J 2 bases short, with 12 bases between. The CDR3 has 14 residues.

The V and J genes are TRBV28 and TRBJ2-1; a weak D match, TRBD1 (5 bases). The germline gives CDR1 MDHEN, CDR2 SYDVKM. The ends were cut back, 8 bases at V and 4 bases at J, with 15 bases in the middle. The CDR3 runs to 14 residues. The CDR3 bases are TGTGCCAGCGGTGGGGCTAGTCGGTACAATGAGCAGTTCTTC. It specifies CASGGASRYNEQFF.

The V call is TRBV7-2, the J call TRBJ2-7; the D gene is possibly TRBD2 (6 bases). The CDR3 runs 13 residues. CDR1 and CDR2 (germline): SGHTA, FQGNSA. V was clipped by 5 bases and J by 6 bases, with 14 bases between them. The CDR3 DNA reads as TGTGCCAGCAGCCTGGACTATACTGGCGAGCAGTACTTC. Its translation is CASSLDYTGEQYF.

This clone has just a few counts. The gene calls are TRBV7-2 and TRBJ1-1; D is unresolved. The germline V and J ends were trimmed by 5 bases and 0 bases, with 16 bases remaining between them. The CDR3 runs to 16 residues. Germline assignment: CDR1 SGHTA and CDR2 FQGNSA. CDR3: CASSPQAVLMNTEAFF. CDR3 DNA sequence: TGTGCCAGCAGCCCCCAGGCAGTCCTCATGAACACTGAAGCTTTCTTT.

This clone was seen a handful of times. The J gene is TRBJ1-1, the V gene TRBV29-1; no clear D. Germline V gene data show CDR1 as SQVTM and CDR2 as ANQGSEA. This CDR3 region has 11 residues. CDR3 sequence (DNA): TGCAGGGTCACACAGAACACTGAAGCTTTCTTT. Its protein product is CRVTQNTEAFF.

The J gene is TRBJ2-7, the V gene TRBV19; tentatively, D is TRBD1 (5 bases). The CDR3 sequence is 15 residues long. V lost 1 base to trimming and J lost 4 bases, with 14 bases between them. Per germline, CDR1 LNHDA and CDR2 SQIVND (reference sequence). The CDR3 reads CASSIAAGYGYEQYF. The CDR3 DNA reads TGTGCCAGTAGTATAGCGGCAGGGTACGGGTACGAGCAGTACTTC.

The chain is built from TRBV6-4 and TRBJ2-2, with a possible D match to TRBD2 (5 bases). Trimming removed 4 bases from V and 4 bases from J, with 10 bases in between. Germline loops: CDR1 MRHNA, CDR2 SNTAGT. The CDR3 extends over 14 amino acids. CDR3 protein: CASSAGIFTGELFF. The CDR3 DNA reads as TGTGCCAGCAGTGCCGGGATTTTCACCGGGGAGCTGTTTTTT.

Only one count was recorded for this clone. The chain joins TRBV27 to TRBJ2-5; TRBD2 agrees at 8 bases. The CDR3 is 15 amino acids. V lost 6 bases to trimming and J lost 4 bases; unmatched junction nucleotides: 10. Germline CDR1 and CDR2: MNHEY and SMNVEV (reference sequence). The CDR3 protein is CASRSTSASGETQYF. For the CDR3, the DNA is TGTGCCAGCAGGTCGACTAGCGCGTCGGGAGAGACCCAGTACTTC.

The chain uses TRBV9 and TRBJ2-1; 9 nucleotides align to TRBD2. The germline V gene has CDR1 SGDLS and CDR2 YYNGEE. V was pared by 4 bases and J by 8 bases, with 13 bases of the junction left unmatched. The length of the CDR3 is 16 residues. CDR3 bases: TGTGCCAGCAGCTTAAATTTAGCGGGAGCCAGTGATGAGCAGTTCTTC. It encodes CASSLNLAGASDEQFF.

The CDR3 loop is CASRSLREDSSSGANVLTF. The CDR3 DNA reads as TGTGCAAGTCGCTCCCTCCGAGAGGACAGCAGCTCTGGGGCCAACGTCCTGACTTTC. The chain employs TRBV12-2 and TRBJ2-6; the D call in the table, TRBD1, was not verified against the DNA. TRBV12-2 is given as a pseudogene. CDR3 size: 19 residues.

The rearrangement uses TRBV12-1 and TRBJ2-7; the table names TRBD2, a call not compared with the DNA. TRBV12-1 is a pseudogene segment. The CDR3 has 18 residues. CDR3 in amino acids: CASSFAIVGYYSKYEQYF. The CDR3 DNA sequence: TGTGCCAGCAGCTTTGCGATAGTTGGCTACTACTCGAAATACGAGCAGTACTTC.

The chain employs TRBV5-6 and TRBJ2-7, with D perhaps TRBD2 (5 bases). CDR1 and CDR2 from the germline V gene are SGHDT and YYEEEE. The CDR3 length is 13 residues. V was cut by 1 base and J by 3 bases, with 8 bases left in between. CDR3 coding DNA: TGTGCCAGCAGCTTGCTACTAGACTACGAGCAGTACTTC. This codes for CASSLLLDYEQYF.

The V and J genes are TRBV11-2 and TRBJ2-1, with 10 bases matching TRBD1. Germline V CDR1 and CDR2: SGHAT, FQNNGV. The ends lost 1 base at V and 8 bases at J; junction bases unmatched: 5. The CDR3 spans 15 residues. Here the CDR3 reads CASSLGTGGIYEQFF. CDR3 DNA sequence: TGTGCCAGCAGCTTAGGGACAGGGGGGATTTATGAGCAGTTCTTC.

This chain joins TRBV29-1 and TRBJ2-5; D possibly corresponds to TRBD1 (5 bases). The CDR3 runs to 12 residues. Looked up from germline, CDR1 is SQVTM and CDR2 is ANQGSEA. The ends were cut back, 5 bases at V and 5 bases at J, with 12 bases in the middle. DNA of the CDR3: TGCAGCGTTAGGCAGGGTAGCGAGACCCAGTACTTC. Protein sequence: CSVRQGSETQYF.

This clone showed up just once. The CDR3 sequence: CASGQGLARFNEQFF. The CDR3 DNA reads TGTGCCAGCGGACAAGGACTAGCAAGGTTCAATGAGCAGTTCTTC. The rearrangement joins TRBV7-2 to TRBJ2-1, with 8 bases identical to TRBD2. Per the germline V gene, CDR1 is SGHTA and CDR2 is FQGNSA. This CDR3 has 15 amino acids. The J segment lost 6 bases and the V segment lost 8 bases, leaving 12 bases of the junction unmatched.

CDR3 DNA: TGTGCCAGCAGGCGAGGGACTAGCGGCCCCGCAGATACGCAGTATTTT. It yields the protein CASRRGTSGPADTQYF. The chain recombines TRBV2 with TRBJ2-3; TRBD2 matches 11 bases. J gave up 4 bases and V 6 bases, and 9 bases lay outside the gene matches. The CDR3 is made up of 16 amino acids. Looked up from germline, CDR1 is SNHLY and CDR2 is FYNNEI.

The chain joins TRBV5-1 to TRBJ2-2; 9 nucleotides match TRBD2. V gave up 7 bases and J gave up 1 base; unmatched junction bases: 5. Germline assignment: CDR1 SGHRS and CDR2 YFSETQ. The CDR3 contains 15 residues. The CDR3 nucleotides are TGCGCCAGCGCGGCTAGCGGGATGAACACCGGGGAGCTGTTTTTT. It codes for CASAASGMNTGELFF.

This chain uses TRBV19 with TRBJ1-2, with 8 bases matching TRBD1. The germline V gene has CDR1 LNHDA and CDR2 SQIVND (reference sequence). The CDR3 is 13 amino acids. V shed 5 bases and J 5 bases; nucleotides not matched to a gene: 4. Here the CDR3 reads CASSFRGQYGYTF. The DNA for the CDR3 is TGTGCCAGTAGTTTCAGGGGGCAGTATGGCTACACCTTC.

V and J are TRBV7-9 and TRBJ2-7, with a possible D match to TRBD2 (5 bases). Germline V gene data show CDR1 as SEHNR and CDR2 as FQNEAQ (reference sequence). V lost 2 bases to trimming and J lost 5 bases, with 7 bases between them. The CDR3 runs to 12 residues. The DNA for the CDR3 is TGTGCCAGCAGCTTATCGGGAAACGAGCAGTACTTC. The encoded protein is CASSLSGNEQYF.

The genes are TRBV11-2 and TRBJ2-3, with D tentatively TRBD2 (5 bases). Germline V CDR1 and CDR2: SGHAT, FQNNGV. The CDR3 spans 15 residues. V lost 1 base and J 3 bases, leaving 11 bases between the germline ends. The CDR3: CASSLASLGTDTQYF. DNA for the CDR3: TGTGCCAGCAGCTTAGCTAGCCTGGGAACAGATACGCAGTATTTT.

The V gene is TRBV20-1, the J gene TRBJ2-1; D may be TRBD2 (6 bases). The CDR3 runs 10 residues. The V and J ends lost 6 bases and 9 bases respectively, with 9 bases between them. Germline CDR1 is DFQATT and CDR2 is SNEGSKA (reference sequence). The CDR3 region is CSAGGLEQFF. Here the CDR3 DNA reads TGCAGTGCCGGGGGACTTGAGCAGTTCTTC.